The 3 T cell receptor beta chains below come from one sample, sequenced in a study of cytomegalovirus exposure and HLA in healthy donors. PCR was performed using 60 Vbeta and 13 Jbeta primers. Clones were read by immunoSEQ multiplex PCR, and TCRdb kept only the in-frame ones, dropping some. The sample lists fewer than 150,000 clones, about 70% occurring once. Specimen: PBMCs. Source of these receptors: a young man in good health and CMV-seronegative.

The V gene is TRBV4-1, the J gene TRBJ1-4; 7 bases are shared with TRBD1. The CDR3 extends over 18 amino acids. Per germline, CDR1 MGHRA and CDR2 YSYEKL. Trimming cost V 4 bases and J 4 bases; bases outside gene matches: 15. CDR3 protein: CASSPGPTGFGINEKLFF. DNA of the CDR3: TGCGCCAGCAGCCCAGGTCCGACAGGGTTCGGGATTAATGAAAAACTGTTTTTT.

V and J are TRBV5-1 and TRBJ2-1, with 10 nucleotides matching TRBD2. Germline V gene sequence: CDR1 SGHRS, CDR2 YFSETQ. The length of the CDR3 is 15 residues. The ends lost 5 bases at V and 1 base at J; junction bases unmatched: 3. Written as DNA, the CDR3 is TGCGCCAGCAGGACTAGCGGGTTGTCCTACAATGAGCAGTTCTTC. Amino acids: CASRTSGLSYNEQFF.

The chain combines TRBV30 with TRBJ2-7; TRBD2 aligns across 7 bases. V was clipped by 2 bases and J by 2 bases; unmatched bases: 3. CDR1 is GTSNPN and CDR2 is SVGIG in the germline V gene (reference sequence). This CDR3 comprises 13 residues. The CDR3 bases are TGTGCCTGGAGTAGCGGGGCCGCCTACGAGCAGTACTTC. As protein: CAWSSGAAYEQYF. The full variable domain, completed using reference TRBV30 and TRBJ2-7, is SQTIHQWPATLVQPVGSPLSLECTVEGTSNPNLYWYRQAAGRGLQLLFYSVGIGQISSEVPQNLSASRPQDRQFILSSKKLLLSDSGFYLCAWSSGAAYEQYFGPGTRLTVT.